This passage covers 7 T cell receptor beta chains from one sample sequenced in a study of CD8+ T cells in alopecia areata. Treatment in this sample: oral pan-JAK inhibitor, 5-10 mg twice daily. Following extraction, RNA underwent reverse transcription to cDNA, which served as the sequencing template. Sequencing used immunoSEQ multiplex PCR; TCRdb keeps in-frame clones, though not all of them. The data hold 200,000 or so clones, with roughly 40% observed a single time. The sample here was CD4+ T cells sorted from blood, taken at approximately week 36, from a patient treated with tofacitinib. These receptor sequences come from a human donor with alopecia areata.

This clone was picked up a small number of times. This sequence joins TRBV4-3 and TRBJ2-3, with no clear D. The CDR3 is 14 residues long. The V gene's germline CDR1 is LGHNA and CDR2 YSLEER. The V gene lost 1 base and the J gene lost 6 bases, with 11 bases spanning the gap. CDR3 bases: TGCGCCAGCAGCCAAGTCTCAAGTAGGGATACGCAGTATTTT. This sequence encodes CASSQVSSRDTQYF.

This clone was counted only a few times. V and J are TRBV28 and TRBJ2-2; 7 nucleotides align to TRBD1. The CDR3 length is 13 residues. Germline V gene sequence: CDR1 MDHEN, CDR2 SYDVKM. V lost 8 bases, J lost 2 bases, and 2 bases stayed unmatched. The chain's CDR3 is CASWDRNTGELFF. The CDR3 DNA reads TGTGCCAGCTGGGACAGAAACACCGGGGAGCTGTTTTTT.

V is TRBV25-1 and J is TRBJ2-1; D is ambiguous. The CDR3 covers 15 residues. V was clipped by 3 bases and J by 0 bases, with 9 bases between them. Germline CDR1 reads MGHDK; CDR2 reads SYGVNS. The CDR3 nucleotides read TGTGCCAGCAGTGAGAACCTCCTCTCCTACAATGAGCAGTTCTTC. Translated, it gives CASSENLLSYNEQFF.

This chain links TRBV9 with TRBJ2-7; D remains ambiguous. This CDR3 is 14 amino acids long. Trimming took 4 bases from V and 0 from J, leaving 11 bases between them. Looked up from germline, CDR1 is SGDLS and CDR2 is YYNGEE. The CDR3 is CASSPLSSSYEQYF. CDR3 nucleotides: TGTGCCAGCAGCCCTCTTTCTAGCTCCTACGAGCAGTACTTC.

This sequence joins TRBV6-5 and TRBJ1-2; maybe TRBD1 (6 bases). CDR3 length: 15 amino acids. CDR1 is MNHEY, CDR2 SVGAGI, per germline. Trimming took 2 bases from V and 3 from J, leaving 13 bases between them. For the CDR3, the DNA is TGTGCCAGCAGTTACCGCAGGGGTGTGGACTATGGCTACACCTTC. Translation gives CASSYRRGVDYGYTF.

Notes on this clone: The sample carries other DNA sequences with the same CDR3. The CDR3 reads CASSLTGDQPQHF. As DNA, the CDR3 is TGTGCCAGCAGCCTAACAGGGGACCAGCCCCAGCATTTT. V is TRBV7-9 and J is TRBJ1-5, with TRBD1 matching over 7 bases. Germline CDR1 and CDR2: SEHNR and FQNEAQ (reference sequence). Trimming removed 5 bases from V and 7 bases from J; junction bases left unmatched: 5. The CDR3 is 13 amino acids.

A few counts support this clone. Other DNA sequences in this specimen translate into the identical CDR3. J is TRBJ2-5 and V is TRBV2; 9 nucleotides line up with TRBD1. The CDR3 is made up of 13 amino acids. Germline loops: CDR1 SNHLY, CDR2 FYNNEI. V was pared by 6 bases and J by 5 bases, with 4 bases of the junction left unmatched. Written as DNA, the CDR3 is TGTGCCAGCAGAGCGACAGGGGGTGAGACCCAGTACTTC. Its protein product is CASRATGGETQYF. Full variable domain (remainder filled in from reference TRBV2 and TRBJ2-5): EPEVTQTPSHQVTQMGQEVILRCVPISNHLYFYWYRQILGQKVEFLVSFYNNEISEKSEIFDDQFSVERPDGSNFTLKIRSTKLEDSAMYFCASRATGGETQYFGPGTRLLVL.